The clone carrying this TCR beta chain showed up just a few times. Its matching antigen is unknown. This record belongs to a study of CD8+CD57+ T cells in acquired aplastic anemia. Looking at the study overall: Quantities of DNA derived from sorted CD4+ and CD8+ cells averaged 3.2 ug. CD4+ cells from healthy donors averaged roughly 9.9 million reads. Study outcomes and limitations: Overlap between patients and controls comprised roughly 28 CD8+ CDR3 sequences.

The template for TCR beta VDJ and CDR3 sequence profiling was genomic DNA. TCRdb passed the reads through MiXCR, listing each CDR3 protein once. The sample contains some 220,000 distinct CDR3 sequences, 34% of which appear only once. Specimen: sorted CD4+, CD8+, or CD8+CD57+ T cells (not recorded which) from PBMCs. The source is a human donor in good health, serving as a control.

The CDR3 spells CASSKPIGGGRGGYTF. The DNA of the CDR3 is TGTGCCAGCAGCAAACCAATAGGAGGGGGCAGGGGCGGCTACACCTTC. The rearrangement links TRBV7-8 to TRBJ1-2; 7 bases agree with TRBD1. CDR1 and CDR2 from the germline V gene are SGHVS and FQNEAQ. With 5 bases clipped from V and 8 bases from J, the junction kept 17 bases outside the gene matches. The CDR3 spans 16 residues.